The 27 T cell receptor beta chains below were found in one sample sequenced in a study of cytomegalovirus exposure and HLA in healthy donors. PCR used 60 Vbeta primers and 13 Jbeta primers. Sequencing was performed with immunoSEQ multiplex PCR; in TCRdb, only in-frame clones are kept and a portion is missing. The table lists under 110,000 clones, roughly 70% of them singletons. Sequenced material: PBMCs. All receptors derive from a male donor in good health and CMV-seropositive.

The chain carries TRBV18 and TRBJ1-4; weak D call: TRBD1 (5 bases). V lost 3 bases and J lost 0, with 17 bases in between. Germline values: CDR1 KGHSH, CDR2 LQKENI. The length of the CDR3 is 18 residues. CDR3 nucleotide sequence: TGTGCCAGCTCACCCCGTTCAGGGATCGAGGCAACTAATGAAAAACTGTTTTTT. Translated: CASSPRSGIEATNEKLFF.

V and J are TRBV14 and TRBJ1-3; no reliable D call. The germline V gene encodes CDR1 SGHDN and CDR2 FVKESK. V shed 4 bases and J shed 0 bases, with 19 bases lying between them. This CDR3 has 18 amino acids. In nucleotides, the CDR3 is TGTGCCAGCAGCCCCCGGACTATTTATACAATCTCTGGAAACACCATATATTTT. This translates into CASSPRTIYTISGNTIYF.

V and J are TRBV5-6 and TRBJ1-2, with D perhaps matching TRBD1 (6 bases). With 3 bases removed from V and 3 bases from J, the gap between germline ends came to 15 bases. Per germline, CDR1 SGHDT and CDR2 YYEEEE. The CDR3 sequence is 15 residues long. CDR3 loop: CASSSSTGSDYGYTF. DNA of the CDR3: TGTGCCAGCAGCTCGTCTACAGGGAGCGACTATGGCTACACCTTC.

This clone was seen only once. V is TRBV5-1 and J is TRBJ2-2, with 8 bases matching TRBD1. Germline lookup yields CDR1 SGHRS and CDR2 YFSETQ. The CDR3 is 15 amino acids. Trimming took 2 bases from V and 4 from J; bases not matched to a gene: 4. CDR3 sequence: CASSLRQGSTGELFF. CDR3 in DNA: TGCGCCAGCAGCTTAAGACAGGGGTCCACCGGGGAGCTGTTTTTT.

The chain is built from TRBV19 and TRBJ1-2, with a possible D match to TRBD1 (5 bases). This CDR3 has 14 amino acids. CDR1 is LNHDA and CDR2 is SQIVND in the germline V gene (reference sequence). Trimming left V 3 bases short and J 5 bases short, with 13 bases between. The CDR3 here is CASSMRPGGYGYTF. CDR3 nucleotides: TGTGCCAGTAGTATGCGCCCCGGGGGGTATGGCTACACCTTC.

V is TRBV6-6 and J is TRBJ2-7, with TRBD1 identical over 10 bases. The CDR3 extends over 15 amino acids. The V segment lost 8 bases and the J segment 4 bases; nucleotides outside the gene matches: 11. Germline values: CDR1 MNHNY, CDR2 SVGAGI (reference sequence). The CDR3 is CASLNPGQGKYEQYF. The CDR3 DNA follows: TGTGCCAGCTTAAATCCGGGACAGGGGAAATACGAGCAGTACTTC.

This clone came up a few times. The chain recombines TRBV21-1 with TRBJ2-1; the D call TRBD2 from the table was never checked on the DNA. TRBV21-1 is termed a pseudogene. The CDR3 has 16 amino acids. Here the CDR3 DNA reads TGTGCCAGCAGCAAAGTGTGGCGGGACTCCTACAATGAGCAGTTCTTC. Its translation: CASSKVWRDSYNEQFF.

This clone was seen a few times. The chain couples TRBV7-8 to TRBJ2-7, with D perhaps matching TRBD1 (6 bases). Germline loops: CDR1 SGHVS, CDR2 FQNEAQ. This CDR3 spans 16 amino acids. Trimming left V 4 bases short and J 1 base short, with 17 bases between. Written as DNA, the CDR3 is TGTGCCAGCAGCTCGTCTCGTTGGACAGTATCCTACGAGCAGTACTTC. The encoded protein is CASSSSRWTVSYEQYF.

The rearrangement joins TRBV5-1 to TRBJ1-1; 10 bases map to TRBD1. Trimming cost V 4 bases and J 7 bases; bases outside gene matches: 10. Germline CDR1 reads SGHRS; CDR2 reads YFSETQ. This CDR3 has 15 residues. DNA of the CDR3: TGCGCCAGCAGCCTCCAGACAGGGGGCAGGAGTGAAGCTTTCTTT. This sequence encodes CASSLQTGGRSEAFF. The full variable domain, completed using reference TRBV5-1 and TRBJ1-1, is KAGVTQTPRYLIKTRGQQVTLSCSPISGHRSVSWYQQTPGQGLQFLFEYFSETQRNKGNFPGRFSGRQFSNSRSEMNVSTLELGDSALYLCASSLQTGGRSEAFFGQGTRLTVV.

V is TRBV7-2 and J is TRBJ2-7, with TRBD2 as a possible D gene (5 bases). CDR1 and CDR2 from the germline V gene are SGHTA and FQGNSA. The CDR3 is 15 residues long. Deletions cut 1 base from V and 3 bases from J, with 13 bases between. Here the CDR3 reads CASSLVPAEGYEQYF. The CDR3 region has the DNA TGTGCCAGCAGCTTAGTACCCGCCGAGGGCTACGAGCAGTACTTC.

The chain combines TRBV23-1 with TRBJ1-2; TRBD1 agrees at 7 bases. TRBV23-1 is an ORF for which the function is uncertain. Unmatched junction bases numbered 4, after V lost 4 bases and J lost 8 bases. The CDR3 is 12 residues long. The CDR3 bases are TGCGCCAGCAGTCCTACAGGGGACGGCTACACCTTC. Translating gives CASSPTGDGYTF.

The CDR3 is CASSEQWREKLFF. CDR3 coding DNA: TGTGCCAGCAGCGAGCAATGGAGGGAAAAACTGTTTTTT. The V and J genes are TRBV7-9 and TRBJ1-4; D uncertain. Germline CDR1 and CDR2: SEHNR and FQNEAQ (reference sequence). CDR3 length: 13 amino acids. Trimming took off 5 bases at V and 8 bases at J, with 12 bases between the two ends.

On this clone: The same CDR3 arises from other DNA sequences in this sample as well. The chain uses TRBV5-1 and TRBJ1-4; D gene ambiguous. V shed 5 bases and J shed 0 bases, with 8 bases lying between them. CDR3 size: 14 residues. CDR1 and CDR2 (germline): SGHRS, YFSETQ. CDR3 in amino acids: CASSPTSTNEKLFF. In DNA, the CDR3 is TGCGCCAGCAGTCCGACTTCAACTAATGAAAAACTGTTTTTT.

The chain recombines TRBV28 with TRBJ2-7; a weak D match, TRBD1 (7 bases). Germline CDR1 and CDR2: MDHEN and SYDVKM. There are 14 residues in the CDR3. V was shortened by 2 bases and J by 3 bases, with 11 bases between the two germline ends. The CDR3 sequence is CASSLTGEVYEQYF. The CDR3 DNA is TGTGCCAGCAGTTTAACAGGGGAGGTCTACGAGCAGTACTTC.

This clone was detected a few times. The genes are TRBV5-1 and TRBJ2-1, with TRBD1 matching over 8 bases. Germline CDR1 SGHRS, CDR2 YFSETQ. J lost 15 bases, V lost 4 bases, and 6 bases had no gene match. The CDR3 runs 11 residues. The CDR3: CASSRGQGRFF. The CDR3 DNA is TGCGCCAGCAGCCGTGGACAGGGACGGTTCTTC.

This clone has a single count. This chain links TRBV21-1 with TRBJ2-7; the listed D gene, TRBD2, was not tested against the DNA. TRBV21-1 is a known pseudogene. CDR3 size: 13 residues. The CDR3 coding sequence is TGTGCCAGCAGCAAAGAATTCGGCTACGAGCAGTACTTC. Translation gives CASSKEFGYEQYF.

This chain links TRBV27 with TRBJ2-7, with TRBD2 matching over 10 bases. V was clipped by 5 bases and J by 5 bases; unmatched bases: 6. Germline CDR1 and CDR2: MNHEY and SMNVEV (reference sequence). This CDR3 region has 14 residues. In DNA form, the CDR3 reads TGTGCCAGCAGTACTATAGCGGGAGGCCACGAGCAGTACTTC. Its translation: CASSTIAGGHEQYF.

Only a few counts were recorded for this clone. V is TRBV5-1 and J is TRBJ1-3; TRBD1 is a possible D gene (5 bases). Looked up from germline, CDR1 is SGHRS and CDR2 is YFSETQ. V was pared by 4 bases and J by 0 bases, with 17 bases between. The CDR3 sequence is 17 residues long. Written as DNA, the CDR3 is TGCGCCAGCAGCCCCGGGGGGGGTCCTTCCTCTGGAAACACCATATATTTT. Translated: CASSPGGGPSSGNTIYF.

This clone has more than one count but fewer than ten. Here the CDR3 DNA reads TGCGCCAGCAGCCAAGATCAGGACAGCCGGAATGAAAAACTGTTTTTT. Its protein product is CASSQDQDSRNEKLFF. The chain employs TRBV4-1 and TRBJ1-4; TRBD1 might be the D (6 bases). This CDR3 contains 16 residues. Germline loops: CDR1 MGHRA, CDR2 YSYEKL. Trimming pared 0 bases from V and 5 bases from J, leaving 13 bases between.

V gene TRBV5-6 combines with J gene TRBJ2-3, with D possibly TRBD1 on 6 matching bases. The CDR3 is made up of 15 amino acids. The germline V gene has CDR1 SGHDT and CDR2 YYEEEE. The V and J ends lost 0 bases and 4 bases respectively, with 12 bases between them. The CDR3 loop reads CASSLVGGRADTQYF. DNA of the CDR3: TGTGCCAGCAGCTTGGTTGGGGGCAGGGCAGATACGCAGTATTTT.

This clone was seen a single time. The CDR3 reads CASSLTSGSTDTQYF. In nucleotides, the CDR3 is TGCGCCAGCAGCTTAACTAGCGGTAGCACAGATACGCAGTATTTT. The chain is built from TRBV5-1 and TRBJ2-3, with 8 bases matching TRBD2. Per the germline V gene, CDR1 is SGHRS and CDR2 is YFSETQ. The V gene end was trimmed by 2 bases and the J gene end by 0 bases; junction bases not matched to a gene: 2. The CDR3 runs to 15 residues.

CDR3 DNA: TGTGCCAGCTCATCAGACTCAGGGTTGAACACTGAAGCTTTCTTT. It translates to CASSSDSGLNTEAFF. The V call is TRBV18, the J call TRBJ1-1; a weak D match, TRBD1 (5 bases). Looked up from germline, CDR1 is KGHSH and CDR2 is LQKENI. V lost 5 bases and J lost 0, with 13 bases in between. This CDR3 spans 15 amino acids.

This sequence joins TRBV19 and TRBJ1-3; D not certain. With 8 bases removed from V and 2 bases from J, the gap between germline ends came to 10 bases. This CDR3 region has 13 residues. Germline lookup yields CDR1 LNHDA and CDR2 SQIVND (reference sequence). The chain's CDR3 is CASEWQAGNTIYF. CDR3 nucleotide sequence: TGTGCCAGTGAGTGGCAGGCTGGAAACACCATATATTTT.

This chain links TRBV14 with TRBJ2-5, with TRBD2 matching over 7 bases. CDR1 SGHDN and CDR2 FVKESK come from the germline V gene. The CDR3 spans 14 residues. Germline trimming cut 4 bases from V and 2 bases from J; bases unmatched to any gene: 4. The CDR3 DNA reads TGTGCCAGCAGCCGTTGGACTAGTCAAGAGACCCAGTACTTC. Translating gives CASSRWTSQETQYF. Based on the CDR3 plus reference TRBV14 and TRBJ2-5, the full variable domain is EAGVTQFPSHSVIEKGQTVTLRCDPISGHDNLYWYRRVMGKEIKFLLHFVKESKQDESGMPNNRFLAERTGGTYSTLKVQPAELEDSGVYFCASSRWTSQETQYFGPGTRLLVL.

This clone was detected only once. The genes are TRBV29-1 and TRBJ2-1, with 8 bases lining up with TRBD1. The CDR3 sequence is 14 residues long. The ends lost 3 bases at V and 4 bases at J; junction bases unmatched: 5. The V gene's germline CDR1 is SQVTM and CDR2 ANQGSEA. CDR3 DNA: TGCAGCGTTGACCCAGGGGGCTTTTACAATGAGCAGTTCTTC. This codes for CSVDPGGFYNEQFF.

The V gene is TRBV5-6, the J gene TRBJ1-5; 7 bases match TRBD1. The CDR3 contains 14 residues. CDR1 is SGHDT and CDR2 is YYEEEE in the germline V gene. V lost 4 bases, J lost 4 bases, and 5 bases stayed unmatched. This CDR3 is CASSTGTVNQPQHF. In DNA form, the CDR3 reads TGTGCCAGCAGCACTGGGACAGTTAATCAGCCCCAGCATTTT.

V gene TRBV6-1 combines with J gene TRBJ2-7; 9 bases match TRBD2. The CDR3 is made up of 17 amino acids. Germline trimming cut 3 bases from V and 2 bases from J; bases unmatched to any gene: 11. Germline V gene sequence: CDR1 MNHNS, CDR2 SASEGT. CDR3 in amino acids: CASSDPVEAGGPYEQYF. CDR3 sequence (DNA): TGTGCCAGCAGTGATCCAGTCGAGGCGGGAGGGCCCTACGAGCAGTACTTC.